These 25 T cell receptor beta chains were all obtained from the same sample, sequenced in a study of blood T cell repertoires in COVID-19. This table comes from immunoSEQ multiplex PCR, and its TCRdb copy is limited to in-frame clones, with some not included. The sample lists about 130,000 clones; around 87% were seen once. Sequenced input: peripheral blood. The receptors derive from a woman aged 60-75 years with acute or convalescent COVID-19.

The chain joins TRBV9 to TRBJ2-3; 7 positions match TRBD2. J gave up 10 bases and V 0 bases, and 8 bases lay outside the gene matches. CDR1 SGDLS and CDR2 YYNGEE come from the germline V gene. This CDR3 spans 14 amino acids. CDR3 sequence reads: CASSVDGYRGAQYF. The CDR3 nucleotides are TGTGCCAGCAGCGTAGATGGATACCGGGGGGCGCAGTATTTT.

The chain joins TRBV4-1 to TRBJ2-2; 7 nucleotides line up with TRBD2. Germline V gene lookup returns CDR1 MGHRA and CDR2 YSYEKL. The J segment lost 7 bases and the V segment lost 3 bases, leaving 11 bases of the junction unmatched. The CDR3 is 16 residues long. The CDR3 coding sequence is TGCGCCAGCAGCCAGATACCCCTTGGGGGGGACGGGGAGCTGTTTTTT. Its translation: CASSQIPLGGDGELFF.

This chain connects TRBV5-1 to TRBJ1-6; a possible D gene is TRBD1 (5 bases). With 3 bases removed from V and 6 bases from J, the gap between germline ends came to 13 bases. CDR3 length equals 15 residues. Germline V gives CDR1 SGHRS, CDR2 YFSETQ. CDR3: CASSSQTGSNSPLHF. CDR3 in DNA: TGCGCCAGCAGCTCCCAAACAGGCTCTAATTCACCCCTCCACTTT.

To note about this clone: Other DNA sequences in the same sample also yield this CDR3. The V and J genes are TRBV29-1 and TRBJ1-2; 7 positions agree with TRBD1. Germline assignment: CDR1 SQVTM and CDR2 ANQGSEA. The trim removed 4 bases at V and 3 bases at J, leaving 2 bases unmatched. The CDR3 totals 12 residues. CDR3 region: CSVVGTDYGYTF. CDR3 nucleotide sequence: TGCAGCGTTGTGGGGACAGACTATGGCTACACCTTC.

This sequence joins TRBV6-5 and TRBJ2-7; 7 nucleotides align to TRBD2. The germline V gene has CDR1 MNHEY and CDR2 SVGAGI. V lost 2 bases, J lost 4 bases, and 5 bases stayed unmatched. The CDR3 has 14 residues. The CDR3 DNA follows: TGTGCCAGCAGTTACCGGCGGGAGAAGTACGAGCAGTACTTC. This sequence encodes CASSYRREKYEQYF.

The J gene is TRBJ2-7, the V gene TRBV9; 13 bases align to TRBD2. CDR3 length equals 17 residues. V trimming: 2 bases; J trimming: 7 bases; junction bases outside the gene matches: 12. Germline V gene data show CDR1 as SGDLS and CDR2 as YYNGEE. The CDR3 protein is CASSVHPTGTSGMEQYF. The CDR3 DNA is TGTGCCAGCAGCGTTCATCCAACCGGGACTAGCGGGATGGAGCAGTACTTC. The complete variable domain, with remaining parts taken from reference TRBV9 and TRBJ2-7, reads DSGVTQTPKHLITATGQRVTLRCSPRSGDLSVYWYQQSLDQGLQFLIQYYNGEERAKGNILERFSAQQFPDLHSELNLSSLELGDSALYFCASSVHPTGTSGMEQYFGPGTRLTVT.

The chain couples TRBV3-1 (or the pseudogene TRBV3-2) to TRBJ2-1; the D gene is possibly TRBD2 (5 bases). Per germline, CDR1 LGHDT and CDR2 YNNKEL (reference sequence). The V gene lost 1 base and the J gene lost 8 bases, with 18 bases spanning the gap. The length of the CDR3 is 16 residues. The CDR3 nucleotides are TGTGCCAGCAGCCAAGGGGTCGGTAGCGTCGGGGATGAGCAGTTCTTC. This codes for CASSQGVGSVGDEQFF.

This chain joins TRBV12-3 or TRBV12-4 and TRBJ1-1; TRBD1 is a possible D gene (5 bases). The V end was cut by 2 bases, the J end by 4 bases, with 8 bases between. This CDR3 is 13 amino acids long. The CDR3 is CASSLLGGTEAFF. The CDR3 DNA reads as TGTGCCAGCAGTTTACTGGGGGGCACTGAAGCTTTCTTT.

The CDR3 protein is CACRDSINYGYTF. The DNA of the CDR3 is TGCGCCTGCCGGGACAGTATTAACTATGGCTACACCTTC. The rearrangement uses TRBV10-2 and TRBJ1-2; 7 bases are a match to TRBD1. The V gene's germline CDR1 is WSHSY and CDR2 SAAADI. Trimming took 11 bases from V and 1 from J; bases not matched to a gene: 7. The CDR3 extends over 13 amino acids.

CDR3 region: CASSPPGPRGNEQFF. The CDR3 nucleotides read TGTGCCAGCAGCCCTCCCGGGCCCCGGGGGAATGAGCAGTTCTTC. The chain links TRBV9 to TRBJ2-1, with D possibly matching TRBD2 (6 bases). The V gene's germline CDR1 is SGDLS and CDR2 YYNGEE. The CDR3 runs 15 residues. Deletions cut 4 bases from V and 7 bases from J, with 18 bases between.

This clone was seen once. The chain carries TRBV9 and TRBJ2-2; 8 nucleotides line up with TRBD2. The germline CDR1 and CDR2 sequences are SGDLS and YYNGEE. With 3 bases clipped from V and 5 bases from J, the junction kept 9 bases outside the gene matches. The CDR3 length is 16 residues. Here the CDR3 reads CASSGRAGGLTGELFF. The CDR3, as DNA: TGTGCCAGCAGCGGAAGGGCGGGAGGTCTTACCGGGGAGCTGTTTTTT.

The rearrangement joins TRBV19 to TRBJ1-1; D is unclear. Germline loops: CDR1 LNHDA, CDR2 SQIVND (reference sequence). The CDR3 length is 10 residues. The CDR3 protein is CGAGATEAFF. In nucleotides, the CDR3 is TGTGGAGCGGGCGCCACTGAAGCTTTCTTT. The full variable domain, its missing parts supplied by reference TRBV19 and TRBJ1-1, is DGGITQSPKYLFRKEGQNVTLSCEQNLNHDAMYWYRQDPGQGLRLIYYSQIVNDFQKGDIAEGYSVSREKKESFPLTVTSAQKNPTAFYLCGAGATEAFFGQGTRLTVV.

This chain links TRBV28 with TRBJ1-1, with D unclear. Trimming removed 6 bases from V and 2 bases from J, with 16 bases in between. CDR3 length: 15 amino acids. Germline V CDR1 and CDR2: MDHEN, SYDVKM. The chain's CDR3 is CASSLGGHPNTEAFF. In nucleotides, the CDR3 is TGTGCCAGCAGCTTGGGTGGGCACCCAAACACTGAAGCTTTCTTT.

Points on this clone: Other DNA sequences from this sample encode an identical CDR3 as well. This chain links TRBV12-3 or TRBV12-4 with TRBJ1-2; D may be TRBD1 (6 bases). Trimming took off 2 bases at V and 2 bases at J, with 6 bases between the two ends. The length of the CDR3 is 13 residues. The CDR3 sequence is CASSLRGNYGYTF. CDR3 bases: TGTGCCAGCAGTTTAAGGGGGAACTATGGCTACACCTTC.

The V and J genes are TRBV15 and TRBJ2-7; TRBD1 aligns across 10 bases. CDR1 and CDR2 from the germline V gene are LNHNV and YYDKDF (reference sequence). With 6 bases clipped from V and 2 bases from J, the junction kept 7 bases outside the gene matches. This CDR3 spans 15 amino acids. The DNA for the CDR3 is TGTGCCACCAGTGAGGGACAGGGGTCACCCTACGAGCAGTACTTC. Residues: CATSEGQGSPYEQYF.

The chain employs TRBV20-1 and TRBJ2-7; no reliable D call. CDR1 is DFQATT, CDR2 SNEGSKA, per germline (reference sequence). V was trimmed by 4 bases and J by 3 bases, leaving 7 bases between them. The CDR3 totals 11 residues. The CDR3 DNA sequence: TGCAGTGCTATGAGACTCTACGAGCAGTACTTC. The encoded protein is CSAMRLYEQYF.

V is TRBV9 and J is TRBJ1-1, with D possibly TRBD1 on 5 matching bases. This CDR3 contains 15 residues. Germline loops: CDR1 SGDLS, CDR2 YYNGEE. Trimming stripped 0 bases from V and 1 base from J, with 10 bases between. This chain's CDR3 is CASSVVGGPNTEAFF. The CDR3 DNA reads TGTGCCAGCAGCGTAGTGGGGGGACCGAACACTGAAGCTTTCTTT. Combining the CDR3 with reference TRBV9 and TRBJ1-1 gives the whole variable domain DSGVTQTPKHLITATGQRVTLRCSPRSGDLSVYWYQQSLDQGLQFLIQYYNGEERAKGNILERFSAQQFPDLHSELNLSSLELGDSALYFCASSVVGGPNTEAFFGQGTRLTVV.

J is TRBJ1-1 and V is TRBV18; tentatively, D is TRBD1 (5 bases). Germline CDR1 is KGHSH and CDR2 is LQKENI. The V and J ends lost 1 base and 10 bases respectively, with 10 bases between them. This CDR3 has 12 amino acids. The CDR3 region has the DNA TGTGCCAGCTCACCACTGGGGGGACCAGCTTTCTTT. Its translation: CASSPLGGPAFF.

This rearrangement joins TRBV7-2 to TRBJ1-2, with 7 bases fitting TRBD1. Germline V gives CDR1 SGHTA, CDR2 FQGNSA. Germline trimming cut 5 bases from V and 7 bases from J; bases unmatched to any gene: 10. This CDR3 comprises 14 residues. CDR3 in amino acids: CASSRGQARSGYTF. The CDR3 DNA reads TGTGCCAGCAGCAGAGGACAGGCCCGGAGTGGCTACACCTTC.

The chain has TRBV18 and TRBJ1-3; 10 nucleotides match TRBD1. V shed 6 bases, J shed 6 bases, and the junction held 11 bases outside the gene matches. The CDR3 consists of 16 residues. The germline CDR1 and CDR2 sequences are KGHSH and LQKENI. CDR3 nucleotide sequence: TGTGCCAGCTCGCCTTCCGGGACAGGGGCCTCAAACACCATATATTTT. This gives the protein CASSPSGTGASNTIYF.

The rearrangement joins TRBV5-1 to TRBJ1-1, with 8 positions matching TRBD1. CDR1 and CDR2 (germline): SGHRS, YFSETQ. The J segment lost 5 bases and the V segment lost 0 bases, leaving 9 bases of the junction unmatched. This CDR3 has 16 amino acids. This CDR3 reads CASSLEGTGVGTEAFF. The CDR3 DNA reads as TGCGCCAGCAGCTTGGAAGGGACAGGAGTGGGGACTGAAGCTTTCTTT.

The rearrangement joins TRBV2 to TRBJ2-5; the match to TRBD1 covers 9 bases. V was clipped by 9 bases and J by 4 bases; unmatched bases: 12. CDR3 length: 15 residues. Germline values: CDR1 SNHLY, CDR2 FYNNEI. The CDR3 loop reads CAREKQGATGETQYF. The CDR3 DNA reads TGTGCCAGAGAGAAACAGGGGGCTACAGGAGAGACCCAGTACTTC.

The gene calls are TRBV28 and TRBJ1-2; possible D gene TRBD1, 5 bases. Looked up from germline, CDR1 is MDHEN and CDR2 is SYDVKM. The length of the CDR3 is 12 residues. V was clipped by 6 bases and J by 5 bases, with 10 bases between them. The CDR3 bases are TGTGCCAGCAGCCAAACAGGATATGGCTACACCTTC. This translates into CASSQTGYGYTF.

V usage is TRBV5-6 and J usage is TRBJ1-1; TRBD1 aligns across 7 bases. The CDR3 contains 11 residues. The junction had 3 bases not matched to a gene; V was cut back by 3 bases and J by 10 bases. Looked up from germline, CDR1 is SGHDT and CDR2 is YYEEEE. The chain's CDR3 is CASSSDRVAFF. The CDR3 region has the DNA TGTGCCAGCAGCTCTGACAGGGTAGCTTTCTTT.

The chain links TRBV3-1 (or the pseudogene TRBV3-2) to TRBJ1-6; tentative D call: TRBD1 (5 bases). V shed 0 bases and J shed 6 bases, with 9 bases lying between them. Germline-derived CDR1 and CDR2 are LGHDT and YNNKEL (reference sequence). The CDR3 runs 15 residues. The CDR3 nucleotides read TGTGCCAGCAGCCAAGATTGGGGCTCTAATTCACCCCTCCACTTT. Protein product: CASSQDWGSNSPLHF.